This T cell receptor (beta chain) emerged from a study of memory CD4+ T cells and cytomegalovirus serostatus. Overall study context: Of the healthy Belgian adults, several were CMV seropositive and 20 to 30 seronegative.

V gave up 9 bases and J gave up 4 bases, with 23 bases separating them. This CDR3 spans 16 amino acids. Looked up from germline, CDR1 is LNHDA and CDR2 is SQIVND (reference sequence). Single viable CD3+CD4+CD8-CD45RO+ cells were sorted as the memory CD4+ T cells. A few counts support this clone. TCRdb keeps only in-frame clones here, not all; method: immunoSEQ multiplex PCR. The sample lists around 25,000 clones, about 80% occurring once. The V gene is TRBV19, the J gene TRBJ2-3, with D perhaps TRBD1 (5 bases). Sequencing was performed on memory CD4+ T cells from blood. The receptor was isolated from an adult in good health and CMV-seronegative. This chain's CDR3 is CASSPLSRQLADTQYF. In DNA form, the CDR3 reads TGTGCCAGCAGTCCCCTTTCTCGACAGCTAGCAGATACGCAGTATTTT.